Listed below are T cell receptor beta chains from one sample, sequenced in a study of radiation and T cells in renal cell carcinoma. Repertoires were generated with immunoSEQ multiplex PCR, while TCRdb's copy carries only in-frame clones and drops some. Here the sample spans about 130,000 clones, 88% being singletons. Sequencing used blood, obtained from a patient whose treatment included radiotherapy and nephrectomy. These receptors originate from a woman in her sixties or seventies with renal cell carcinoma. Each CDR3 is given with its conserved first and last residue. Fields, in order: V gene, J gene, CDR3 protein.

TRBV18	TRBJ1-4	CASSPGLTNEKLFF
TRBV6-6	TRBJ1-5	CASSYSSLNQPQHF
TRBV13	TRBJ1-6	CASIKGGYNSPLHF
TRBV9	TRBJ2-1	CASSTRDRGSSSSYNEQFF
TRBV19	TRBJ1-3	CASSHSPGSRSGNTIYF
TRBV30	TRBJ1-1	CAWSGQGTEAFF
TRBV7-2	TRBJ1-6	CASRPGTAISPLHF
TRBV7-2	TRBJ2-2	CASNQFTSNTGELFF
TRBV29-1	TRBJ2-7	CSVIQGNYEQYF
TRBV7-2	TRBJ2-1	CASSLRGARAIGEQFF
TRBV5-1	TRBJ1-3	CASSLTSTDRNTIYF
TRBV5-4	TRBJ1-1	CASSSGTGGSMNTEAFF
TRBV28	TRBJ1-2	CASSFGSHYGYTF